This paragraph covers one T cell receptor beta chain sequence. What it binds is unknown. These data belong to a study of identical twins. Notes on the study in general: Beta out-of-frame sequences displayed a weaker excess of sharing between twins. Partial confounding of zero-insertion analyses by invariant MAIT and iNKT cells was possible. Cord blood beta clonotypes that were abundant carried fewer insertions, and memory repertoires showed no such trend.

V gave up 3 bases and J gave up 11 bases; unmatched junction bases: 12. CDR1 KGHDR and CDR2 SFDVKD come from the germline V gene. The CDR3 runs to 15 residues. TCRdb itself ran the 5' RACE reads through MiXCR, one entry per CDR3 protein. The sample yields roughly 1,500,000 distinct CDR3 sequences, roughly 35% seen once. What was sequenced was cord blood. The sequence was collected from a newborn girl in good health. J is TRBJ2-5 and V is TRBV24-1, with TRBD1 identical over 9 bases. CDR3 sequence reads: CATSDGGTGNNEQYF. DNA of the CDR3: TGTGCCACCAGTGATGGGGGGACAGGGAACAATGAGCAGTACTTC.